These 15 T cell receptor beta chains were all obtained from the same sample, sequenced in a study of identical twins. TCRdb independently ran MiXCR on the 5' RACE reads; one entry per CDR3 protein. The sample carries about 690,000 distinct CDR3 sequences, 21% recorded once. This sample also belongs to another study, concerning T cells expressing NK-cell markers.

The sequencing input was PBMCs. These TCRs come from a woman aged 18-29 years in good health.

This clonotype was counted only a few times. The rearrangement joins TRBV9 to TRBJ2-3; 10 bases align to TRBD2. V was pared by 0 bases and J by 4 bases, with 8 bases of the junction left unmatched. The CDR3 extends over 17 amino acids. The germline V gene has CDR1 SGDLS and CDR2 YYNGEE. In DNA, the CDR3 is TGTGCCAGCAGCGTAGCCGCCAGGAGCGGGGGGGCAGATACGCAGTATTTT. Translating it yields CASSVAARSGGADTQYF.

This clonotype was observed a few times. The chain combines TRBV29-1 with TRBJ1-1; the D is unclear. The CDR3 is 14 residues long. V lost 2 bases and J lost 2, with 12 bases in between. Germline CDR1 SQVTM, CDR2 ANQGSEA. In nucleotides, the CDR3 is TGCAGCGTTGAATTAGGCACCGGTAACACTGAAGCTTTCTTT. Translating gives CSVELGTGNTEAFF. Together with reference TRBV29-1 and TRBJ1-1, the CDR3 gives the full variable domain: SAVISQKPSRDICQRGTSLTIQCQVDSQVTMMFWYRQQPGQSLTLIATANQGSEATYESGFVIDKFPISRPNLTFSTLTVSNMSPEDSSIYLCSVELGTGNTEAFFGQGTRLTVV.

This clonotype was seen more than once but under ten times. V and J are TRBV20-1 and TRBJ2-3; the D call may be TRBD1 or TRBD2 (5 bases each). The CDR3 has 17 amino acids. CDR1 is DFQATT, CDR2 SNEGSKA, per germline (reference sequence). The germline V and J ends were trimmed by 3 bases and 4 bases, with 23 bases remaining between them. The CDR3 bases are TGCAGTGCTAGTGTCACCCGGGGCAGCCTGAGCCCAGATACGCAGTATTTT. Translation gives CSASVTRGSLSPDTQYF.

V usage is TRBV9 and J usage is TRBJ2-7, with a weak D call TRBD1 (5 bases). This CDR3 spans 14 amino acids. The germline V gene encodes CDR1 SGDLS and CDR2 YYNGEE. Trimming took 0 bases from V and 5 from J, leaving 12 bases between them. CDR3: CASSVESRANEQYF. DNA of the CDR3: TGTGCCAGCAGCGTAGAGTCCAGGGCTAACGAGCAGTACTTC.

CDR3 nucleotide sequence: TGTGCCACCAGCAGTCCCGGGACAGGGATCACCGGGGAGCTGTTTTTT. Its protein product is CATSSPGTGITGELFF. The V call is TRBV15, the J call TRBJ2-2; 9 bases line up with TRBD1. This CDR3 comprises 16 residues. Germline CDR1 and CDR2: LNHNV and YYDKDF (reference sequence). With V trimmed by 3 bases and J by 4 bases, 6 bases remained unmatched.

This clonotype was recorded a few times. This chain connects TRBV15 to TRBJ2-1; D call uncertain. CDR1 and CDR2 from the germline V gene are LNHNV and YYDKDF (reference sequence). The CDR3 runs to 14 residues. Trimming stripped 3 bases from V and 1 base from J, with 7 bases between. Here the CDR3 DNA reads TGTGCCACCAGCAGTTTGTTATCCTACAATGAGCAGTTCTTC. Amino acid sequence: CATSSLLSYNEQFF.

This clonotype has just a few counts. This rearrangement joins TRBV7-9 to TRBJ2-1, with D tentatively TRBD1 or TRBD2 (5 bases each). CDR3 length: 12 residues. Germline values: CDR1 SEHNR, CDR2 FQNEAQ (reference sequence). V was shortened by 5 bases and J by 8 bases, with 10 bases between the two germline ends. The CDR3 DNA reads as TGTGCCAGCAGCCCCCTGGGGGATGAGCAGTTCTTC. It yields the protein CASSPLGDEQFF.

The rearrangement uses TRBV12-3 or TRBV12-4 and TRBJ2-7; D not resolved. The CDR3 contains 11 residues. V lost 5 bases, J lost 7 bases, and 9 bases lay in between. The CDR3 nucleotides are TGTGCCAGCAGTCCCGAGACGGAGCAGTACTTC. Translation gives CASSPETEQYF.

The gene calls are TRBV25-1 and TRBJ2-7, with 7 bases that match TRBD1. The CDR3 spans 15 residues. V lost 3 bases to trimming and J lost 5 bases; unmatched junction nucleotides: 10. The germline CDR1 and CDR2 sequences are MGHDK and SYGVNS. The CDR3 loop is CASSDGRTGKDEQYF. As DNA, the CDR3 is TGTGCCAGCAGTGATGGAAGGACAGGAAAGGACGAGCAGTACTTC.

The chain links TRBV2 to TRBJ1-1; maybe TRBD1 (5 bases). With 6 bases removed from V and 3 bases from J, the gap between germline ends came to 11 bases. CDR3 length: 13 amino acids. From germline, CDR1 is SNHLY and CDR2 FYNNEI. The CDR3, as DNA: TGTGCCAGCAGAGGGACGCCGTACACTGAAGCTTTCTTT. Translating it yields CASRGTPYTEAFF.

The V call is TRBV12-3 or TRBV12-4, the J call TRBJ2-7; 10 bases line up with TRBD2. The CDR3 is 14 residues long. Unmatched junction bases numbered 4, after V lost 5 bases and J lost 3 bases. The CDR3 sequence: CASSGSSGGYEQYF. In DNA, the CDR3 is TGTGCCAGCAGTGGGTCTAGCGGGGGCTACGAGCAGTACTTC.

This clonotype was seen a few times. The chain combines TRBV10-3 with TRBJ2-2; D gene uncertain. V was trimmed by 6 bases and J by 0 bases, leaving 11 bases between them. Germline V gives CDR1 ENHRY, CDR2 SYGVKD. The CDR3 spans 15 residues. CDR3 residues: CAISPGQSNTGELFF. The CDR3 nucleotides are TGTGCCATCAGCCCCGGGCAGTCGAACACCGGGGAGCTGTTTTTT.

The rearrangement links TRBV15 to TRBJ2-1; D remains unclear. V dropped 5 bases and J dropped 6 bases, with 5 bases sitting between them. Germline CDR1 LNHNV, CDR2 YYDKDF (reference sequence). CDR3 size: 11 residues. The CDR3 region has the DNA TGTGCCACCAGCGGGCCCAATGAGCAGTTCTTC. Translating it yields CATSGPNEQFF.

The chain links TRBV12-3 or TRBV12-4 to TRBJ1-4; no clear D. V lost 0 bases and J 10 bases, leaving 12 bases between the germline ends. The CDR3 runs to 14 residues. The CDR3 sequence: CASSLAEGAGKLFF. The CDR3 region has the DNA TGTGCCAGCAGTTTAGCCGAGGGAGCTGGAAAACTGTTTTTT.

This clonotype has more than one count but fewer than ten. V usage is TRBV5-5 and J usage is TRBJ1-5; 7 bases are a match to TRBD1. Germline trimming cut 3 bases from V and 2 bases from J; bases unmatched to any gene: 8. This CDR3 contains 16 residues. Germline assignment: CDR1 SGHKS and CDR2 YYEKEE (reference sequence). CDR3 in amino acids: CASSSTTGDRNQPQHF. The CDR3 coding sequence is TGTGCCAGCAGCTCAACCACAGGGGATCGCAATCAGCCCCAGCATTTT. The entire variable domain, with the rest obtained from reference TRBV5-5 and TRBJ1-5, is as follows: DAGVTQSPTHLIKTRGQQVTLRCSPISGHKSVSWYQQVLGQGPQFIFQYYEKEERGRGNFPDRFSARQFPNYSSELNVNALLLGDSALYLCASSSTTGDRNQPQHFGDGTRLSIL.